The sequence of this TCR beta chain was determined in a study of blood T cell repertoires in COVID-19. The overall study: Material from acute and convalescent COVID-19 was sourced from the United States, Italy and Spain. PBMCs, B-cell-depleted T cells, or T cells were the source of the cDNA or gDNA that made up the material.

In the original workflow: By means of reference gene primer amplification, nucleated cell counts were estimated. TCRdb keeps only in-frame clones here, not all; method: immunoSEQ multiplex PCR. The V and J calls and clone size were taken over from that table, and D and trimming were inferred from the DNA. This sample carries under 150,000 clones, around 84% of them seen once, and the ten largest clones take about 39%. The ends were cut back, 2 bases at V and 0 bases at J, with 8 bases in the middle. CDR3 size: 15 residues. CDR1 is MNHEY and CDR2 is SVGAGI in the germline V gene. The chain links TRBV6-5 to TRBJ1-5; possible D gene TRBD1, 5 bases. Sequenced material: peripheral blood. This receptor was taken from a human donor in a cohort sampled during active COVID-19. CDR3 coding DNA: TGTGCCAGCAGTTACGGGGGGGGTAGCAATCAGCCCCAGCATTTT. Translation gives CASSYGGGSNQPQHF.